This T cell receptor beta chain was observed in a study of blood T cell repertoires in COVID-19. On the study more broadly: Donors in the United States, Italy and Spain gave samples during acute or convalescent COVID-19. PBMCs, B-cell-depleted T cells, or T cells were the source of the cDNA or gDNA that made up the material.

Germline-derived CDR1 and CDR2 are LGHDT and YNNKEL (reference sequence). This CDR3 has 15 amino acids. With 6 bases clipped from V and 3 bases from J, the junction kept 4 bases outside the gene matches. Per the original data handling: It was from reference gene primer amplification that nucleated cell counts were estimated. Data came from immunoSEQ multiplex PCR; TCRdb stores just in-frame clones and leaves some out. V and J calls plus clone size are reproduced from that table; the DNA served to infer D and trimming. The sample lists 80,000 to 95,000 clones; roughly nine tenths were seen once. This clone has only one observation.

Sequencing used peripheral blood. This clonotype was obtained from a human donor with active COVID-19. The donor label of this sample is uncertain. The chain has TRBV3-1 (or the pseudogene TRBV3-2) and TRBJ2-3; 12 bases agree with TRBD2. The CDR3 loop reads CASRLAGGGTDTQYF. CDR3 DNA sequence: TGTGCCAGCAGACTAGCGGGGGGAGGGACAGATACGCAGTATTTT.